The TCR beta chain under discussion was sequenced for a study of blood T cell repertoires in COVID-19. Study-wide background: Nucleic acid was either cDNA or gDNA, and it came from T cells, B-cell-depleted T cells, or PBMCs.

Study processing details: For nucleated cells, counts were estimated from reference gene primer amplification. Measured with immunoSEQ multiplex PCR; TCRdb has only the in-frame clones, and not every one. V and J calls and clone size follow that table, whereas D and trimming were derived from the DNA. The top ten hold 6.5% to 9% of the sample, which has about 200,000 clones, more than 70% seen once. V lost 0 bases to trimming and J lost 9 bases, with 16 bases between them. Germline V gene data show CDR1 as SGHRS and CDR2 as YFSETQ. The CDR3 is made up of 15 amino acids. Participants, about 18 to 90 years old, spanned fewer than 30 US areas.

The genes are TRBV5-1 and TRBJ2-1; maybe TRBD2 (5 bases). The material sequenced was PBMCs or T cells enriched from blood (not recorded which). The sequence derives from a woman in her forties with acute COVID-19. CDR3: CASSLALGSRGEQFF. The CDR3 region has the DNA TGCGCCAGCAGCTTGGCCCTCGGGTCACGGGGTGAGCAGTTCTTC.